Following are 23 T cell receptor beta chains from one sample sequenced in a study of yellow fever vaccine responses in identical twins. TCRdb analysed the RT-PCR reads with MiXCR anew, one entry per CDR3 protein. The repertoire holds 2,500 or so distinct CDR3 sequences, with 65% to 85% as singletons. Source: T cells from blood (PBMCs), unsorted or a sorted subset (not recorded which), taken before or after yellow fever vaccination (not recorded which). The origin of the receptors is a woman younger than 30 who received the yellow fever vaccine.

The V and J genes are TRBV7-9 and TRBJ1-5; D is perhaps TRBD1 (6 bases). Trimming removed 5 bases at V and 5 bases at J, with 10 bases between. The CDR3 is 13 residues long. Germline loops: CDR1 SEHNR, CDR2 FQNEAQ (reference sequence). The CDR3 bases are TGTGCCAGCAGCCAACAGGGCGATCAGCCCCAGCATTTT. Translating gives CASSQQGDQPQHF.

The chain is built from TRBV5-1 and TRBJ2-3; 11 bases align to TRBD2. CDR3 size: 15 residues. Per germline, CDR1 SGHRS and CDR2 YFSETQ. V lost 7 bases and J lost 2; bases outside the gene matches: 6. Here the CDR3 reads CASGRLAGFTDTQYF. The CDR3 bases are TGCGCCAGCGGCAGACTAGCGGGATTCACAGATACGCAGTATTTT.

This chain uses TRBV20-1 with TRBJ2-5; 13 bases agree with TRBD2. Per germline, CDR1 DFQATT and CDR2 SNEGSKA (reference sequence). The CDR3 loop spans 14 amino acids. V lost 1 base, J lost 4 bases, and 0 bases stayed unmatched. The CDR3 nucleotides are TGCAGTGCTAGAGGGACTAGCGGGAGAGAGACCCAGTACTTC. It translates to CSARGTSGRETQYF.

The rearrangement uses TRBV14 and TRBJ2-2, with TRBD2 identical over 7 bases. J gave up 5 bases and V 1 base, and 4 bases lay outside the gene matches. The germline gives CDR1 SGHDN, CDR2 FVKESK. The CDR3 consists of 15 residues. The CDR3, as DNA: TGTGCCAGCAGCCAAGGGACTAGAGGAACCGGGGAGCTGTTTTTT. Translated: CASSQGTRGTGELFF.

J is TRBJ2-1 and V is TRBV29-1; 7 nucleotides agree with TRBD1. The germline gives CDR1 SQVTM, CDR2 ANQGSEA. The length of the CDR3 is 14 residues. V lost 6 bases and J lost 3; bases outside the gene matches: 8. CDR3 region: CSVAARDSYNEQFF. As DNA, the CDR3 is TGCAGCGTCGCTGCCCGGGACAGCTACAATGAGCAGTTCTTC.

The chain combines TRBV12-1 with TRBJ1-1; whether TRBD1, the table's D call, matches the DNA was not checked. TRBV12-1 is termed a pseudogene. The CDR3 is 13 residues long. Written as DNA, the CDR3 is TGCGCCAGCAGCAGGGGATGGAACACTGAAGCTTTCTTT. This gives the protein CASSRGWNTEAFF.

CDR3 DNA sequence: TGTGCCACCCGATATGGGGGCGGCAATCAGCCCCAGCATTTT. It yields the protein CATRYGGGNQPQHF. The J gene is TRBJ1-5, the V gene TRBV15, with D perhaps matching TRBD1 (6 bases). Per the germline V gene, CDR1 is LNHNV and CDR2 is YYDKDF (reference sequence). V lost 8 bases and J lost 2, with 13 bases in between. This CDR3 spans 14 amino acids.

This chain connects TRBV11-1 to TRBJ1-2; D unclear. Germline V gives CDR1 SGHAT, CDR2 FQDESV (reference sequence). The CDR3 runs 8 residues. V dropped 5 bases and J dropped 12 bases, with 4 bases sitting between them. The CDR3 sequence: CASSVNTF. DNA of the CDR3: TGTGCCAGCAGCGTAAACACCTTC.

The chain carries TRBV11-3 and TRBJ2-7, with D possibly called TRBD1 or TRBD2 (5 bases each). Germline V gene lookup returns CDR1 SGHNT and CDR2 YENEEA. With 8 bases removed from V and 0 bases from J, the gap between germline ends came to 14 bases. This CDR3 region has 14 residues. CDR3 coding DNA: TGTGCCAGCGGACCGGGACCTTTCTCCTACGAGCAGTACTTC. It translates to CASGPGPFSYEQYF. Using reference TRBV11-3 and TRBJ2-7 for the parts outside the CDR3, the full variable domain is EAGVVQSPRYKIIEKKQPVAFWCNPISGHNTLYWYLQNLGQGPELLIRYENEEAVDDSQLPKDRFSAERLKGVDSTLKIQPAELGDSAVYLCASGPGPFSYEQYFGPGTRLTVT.

J is TRBJ2-1 and V is TRBV6-1; perhaps TRBD2 as D (5 bases). This CDR3 is 14 amino acids long. The ends were cut back, 4 bases at V and 3 bases at J, with 10 bases in the middle. CDR1 and CDR2 (germline): MNHNS, SASEGT. As DNA, the CDR3 is TGTGCCAGCAGTGGAACGGGGTACTACAATGAGCAGTTCTTC. This gives the protein CASSGTGYYNEQFF.

J is TRBJ2-1 and V is TRBV2, with D maybe TRBD2 (6 bases). From germline, CDR1 is SNHLY and CDR2 FYNNEI. The CDR3 length is 17 residues. V was cut by 8 bases and J by 0 bases, with 20 bases left in between. The CDR3 sequence is CASGGGGSGSSYNEQFF. CDR3 DNA sequence: TGTGCCAGCGGAGGTGGTGGTAGCGGAAGCTCCTACAATGAGCAGTTCTTC.

The rearrangement joins TRBV5-1 to TRBJ2-5, with 7 nucleotides matching TRBD1. The CDR3 runs 14 residues. Germline assignment: CDR1 SGHRS and CDR2 YFSETQ. The V gene end was trimmed by 4 bases and the J gene end by 5 bases; junction bases not matched to a gene: 8. This CDR3 is CASSGGQRGETQYF. In DNA, the CDR3 is TGCGCCAGCAGCGGGGGACAGCGCGGGGAGACCCAGTACTTC.

The rearrangement uses TRBV29-1 and TRBJ2-2, with 7 bases that match TRBD2. Germline lookup yields CDR1 SQVTM and CDR2 ANQGSEA. The CDR3 totals 14 residues. The V and J ends lost 3 bases and 2 bases, in that order; junction bases with no gene match: 3. The CDR3 protein is CSVDPSGNTGELFF. The CDR3 nucleotides read TGCAGCGTTGACCCTAGCGGTAACACCGGGGAGCTGTTTTTT.

The chain joins TRBV23-1 to TRBJ1-2, with a tentative D call TRBD1 (5 bases). TRBV23-1 is designated an ORF whose function remains uncertain. This CDR3 region has 11 residues. CDR3: CATLSGFGYTF. The DNA for the CDR3 is TGCGCTACACTTTCAGGGTTTGGCTACACCTTC.

The J gene is TRBJ2-1, the V gene TRBV14; no definite D call. Germline V gene sequence: CDR1 SGHDN, CDR2 FVKESK. The ends were cut back, 1 base at V and 4 bases at J, with 11 bases in the middle. The CDR3 sequence is 15 residues long. CDR3 in amino acids: CASSQGWGSYNEQFF. The CDR3 nucleotides read TGTGCCAGCAGCCAAGGCTGGGGTTCGTACAATGAGCAGTTCTTC.

This chain links TRBV15 with TRBJ1-6; D is possibly TRBD1 (6 bases). Germline CDR1 is LNHNV and CDR2 is YYDKDF (reference sequence). V was clipped by 1 base and J by 9 bases, with 19 bases between them. The CDR3 is made up of 17 amino acids. The CDR3 is CATSRGAGARILSPLHF. The CDR3 nucleotides read TGTGCCACCAGCAGAGGTGCGGGGGCGCGGATCCTTTCACCCCTCCACTTT.

The chain has TRBV4-2 and TRBJ2-3; unclear D gene. CDR1 is LGHNA and CDR2 is YNFKEQ in the germline V gene. The CDR3 covers 12 residues. Trimming removed 2 bases at V and 2 bases at J, with 2 bases between. The CDR3 region is CASSQSTDTQYF. CDR3 DNA sequence: TGTGCCAGCAGCCAATCCACAGATACGCAGTATTTT.

The genes are TRBV29-1 and TRBJ2-7, with D possibly matching TRBD1 (6 bases). Trimming took 6 bases from V and 6 from J, leaving 15 bases between them. This CDR3 region has 12 residues. Germline V CDR1 and CDR2: SQVTM, ANQGSEA. CDR3 loop: CSVRGQGGEQYF. Here the CDR3 DNA reads TGCAGCGTACGGGGACAAGGAGGCGAGCAGTACTTC.

The CDR3 nucleotides read TGCAGTGCTAAATCGACAGGGATCTATGGCTACACCTTC. This translates into CSAKSTGIYGYTF. The rearrangement uses TRBV20-1 and TRBJ1-2, with TRBD1 matching over 7 bases. Trimming took 4 bases from V and 4 from J; bases not matched to a gene: 6. The length of the CDR3 is 13 residues. Looked up from germline, CDR1 is DFQATT and CDR2 is SNEGSKA (reference sequence).

The J gene is TRBJ1-6, the V gene TRBV6-9, with 7 bases fitting TRBD1. After removal of 3 bases from V and 10 bases from J, the junction contained 12 bases not matched to a gene. CDR1 and CDR2 (germline): MNHGY, SVAAGI. This CDR3 has 16 amino acids. The CDR3 DNA follows: TGTGCCAGCAGTTACAAGCCAGGAGGGGGCAGATCACCCCTCCACTTT. Protein product: CASSYKPGGGRSPLHF.

The rearrangement joins TRBV29-1 to TRBJ1-2; a possible D gene is TRBD1 (5 bases). This CDR3 has 13 amino acids. The V and J ends lost 7 bases and 8 bases respectively, with 20 bases between them. The germline CDR1 and CDR2 sequences are SQVTM and ANQGSEA. The CDR3 DNA reads TGCAGCGCCACCATGGCAGGGTCCGGCGGCTACACCTTC. It codes for CSATMAGSGGYTF.

The V call is TRBV3-1, the J call TRBJ1-2; D perhaps matches TRBD1 (5 bases). The length of the CDR3 is 14 residues. V was clipped by 0 bases and J by 4 bases, with 9 bases between them. Germline CDR1 LGHDT, CDR2 YNNKEL (reference sequence). The CDR3: CASSQEGGIYGYTF. The CDR3 coding sequence is TGTGCCAGCAGCCAAGAGGGGGGGATCTATGGCTACACCTTC.

This chain uses TRBV2 with TRBJ1-1; the D is unclear. The CDR3 is 15 residues long. V was shortened by 6 bases and J by 1 base, with 15 bases between the two germline ends. Germline assignment: CDR1 SNHLY and CDR2 FYNNEI. Written as DNA, the CDR3 is TGTGCCAGCAGGCCCACCGTAGGGTGGAACACTGAAGCTTTCTTT. This encodes CASRPTVGWNTEAFF.